The 21 T cell receptor beta chains below were found in one sample sequenced in a study of vaccination effects on CD4 cells after COVID-19. TCRdb's copy holds only in-frame clones and misses some; the assay was immunoSEQ multiplex PCR. The repertoire holds tens of thousands of clones, with roughly 79% as singletons. Before any sequencing was done, the ViraFEST assay used viral peptide pools to expand antigen-specific CD4+ T cells. After around 10 days in culture, the CD4+ T cells were isolated. These TCRs' antigens remain unknown. The sample consisted of CD4+ T cells from PBMCs cultured with HCoV-229E spike peptides, taken before COVID-19 vaccination. These receptor sequences come from a human donor who received a COVID-19 vaccine.

This clone was recorded a few times. The gene calls are TRBV6-5 and TRBJ1-5; 7 bases align to TRBD1. The CDR3 is 14 amino acids. V gave up 7 bases and J gave up 3 bases; unmatched junction bases: 6. The germline CDR1 and CDR2 sequences are MNHEY and SVGAGI. CDR3 sequence (DNA): TGTGCCAGCACTCGACAGGGCCCCAATCAGCCCCAGCATTTT. It is translated as CASTRQGPNQPQHF.

This clone was seen more than once but under ten times. The rearrangement joins TRBV19 to TRBJ1-1; D perhaps matches TRBD1 (6 bases). Trimming shortened V by 5 bases and J by 9 bases, and 13 bases separated the two germline ends. The germline V gene has CDR1 LNHDA and CDR2 SQIVND (reference sequence). This CDR3 contains 12 residues. The CDR3 here is CASSPTTGKAFF. The CDR3 DNA reads as TGTGCCAGTAGTCCAACGACAGGAAAAGCTTTCTTT.

This clone was seen a few times. DNA for the CDR3: TGTGCCAGCAGCCAAGATCTTGCAACTAATGAAAAACTGTTTTTT. Translation gives CASSQDLATNEKLFF. The J gene is TRBJ1-4, the V gene TRBV4-2; D remains ambiguous. Germline values: CDR1 LGHNA, CDR2 YNFKEQ. Trimming took 0 bases from V and 0 from J, leaving 5 bases between them. The CDR3 has 15 amino acids.

V usage is TRBV15 and J usage is TRBJ1-1; TRBD1 might be the D (5 bases). Germline V lookup: CDR1 LNHNV, CDR2 YYDKDF (reference sequence). Trimming left V 1 base short and J 4 bases short, with 16 bases between. The CDR3 extends over 16 amino acids. The CDR3 DNA reads TGTGCCACCAGCAGAGGACTTGGGGGTATGGGCACTGAAGCTTTCTTT. It codes for CATSRGLGGMGTEAFF. Full variable domain (rest looked up from reference TRBV15 and TRBJ1-1): DAMVIQNPRYQVTQFGKPVTLSCSQTLNHNVMYWYQQKSSQAPKLLFHYYDKDFNNEADTPDNFQSRRPNTSFCFLDIRSPGLGDTAMYLCATSRGLGGMGTEAFFGQGTRLTVV.

This clone has a single count. The chain couples TRBV7-2 to TRBJ2-5; 8 bases match TRBD2. The CDR3 loop spans 15 amino acids. Germline CDR1 SGHTA, CDR2 FQGNSA. With V trimmed by 3 bases and J by 7 bases, 10 bases remained unmatched. The CDR3 DNA is TGTGCCAGCAGCTTGCAGCGGGGGAATGGTAGGACCCAGTACTTC. Translated, it gives CASSLQRGNGRTQYF. Complete variable domain (other parts from reference TRBV7-2 and TRBJ2-5): GAGVSQSPSNKVTEKGKDVELRCDPISGHTALYWYRQSLGQGLEFLIYFQGNSAPDKSGLPSDRFSAERTGGSVSTLTIQRTQQEDSAVYLCASSLQRGNGRTQYFGPGTRLLVL.

The J gene is TRBJ1-3, the V gene TRBV6-5; D is uncertain. Germline CDR1 reads MNHEY; CDR2 reads SVGAGI. The V end lost 7 bases, the J end lost 2 bases, and 15 bases lay between the germline ends. The CDR3 has 15 amino acids. DNA for the CDR3: TGTGCCAGCAATCCTCTCGCCCGGGCTGGAAACACCATATATTTT. As protein: CASNPLARAGNTIYF.

This chain links TRBV7-2 with TRBJ1-6; D gene ambiguous. Germline V gene lookup returns CDR1 SGHTA and CDR2 FQGNSA. The CDR3 is 12 amino acids. The germline V and J ends were trimmed by 5 bases and 8 bases, with 7 bases remaining between them. CDR3 sequence (DNA): TGTGCCAGCAGCCCGTTTGATTCACCCCTCCACTTT. Amino acid sequence: CASSPFDSPLHF.

This clone has more than one count but fewer than ten. Other DNA sequences in this specimen translate into the identical CDR3. The chain recombines TRBV5-1 with TRBJ1-1, with 9 bases aligning to TRBD1. Germline lookup yields CDR1 SGHRS and CDR2 YFSETQ. V shed 2 bases, J shed 5 bases, and the junction held 1 base outside the gene matches. The CDR3 runs to 13 residues. This CDR3 reads CASSFDRGTEAFF. CDR3 sequence (DNA): TGCGCCAGCAGCTTCGACAGGGGGACTGAAGCTTTCTTT.

CDR3 residues: CASSRPGTPYEQYV. CDR3 sequence (DNA): TGTGCCAGCAGTAGGCCGGGAACCCCCTACGAGCAGTACGTC. The gene calls are TRBV6-2 or TRBV6-3 and TRBJ2-7; tentatively, D is TRBD2 (5 bases). This CDR3 is built from 14 residues. V was pared by 5 bases and J by 2 bases, with 13 bases between. CDR1 MNHEY and CDR2 SVGEGT come from the germline V gene.

This clone appeared once. This chain uses TRBV18 with TRBJ2-1; TRBD1 is a possible D gene (6 bases). Germline lookup yields CDR1 KGHSH and CDR2 LQKENI. Trimming took 3 bases from V and 8 from J, leaving 11 bases between them. This CDR3 spans 13 amino acids. CDR3 amino acids: CASSPGTSDEQFF. CDR3 in DNA: TGTGCCAGCTCACCCGGGACATCCGATGAGCAGTTCTTC.

V is TRBV19 and J is TRBJ1-1; tentatively, D is TRBD1 (6 bases). Trimming cost V 7 bases and J 4 bases, with 19 bases left between them. Germline V lookup: CDR1 LNHDA, CDR2 SQIVND (reference sequence). The CDR3 runs to 15 residues. DNA for the CDR3: TGTGCCAGTACCCCGGGCAGCCCCAGGGGCACTGAAGCTTTCTTT. This codes for CASTPGSPRGTEAFF.

V is TRBV6-5 and J is TRBJ2-1; D gene ambiguous. Looked up from germline, CDR1 is MNHEY and CDR2 is SVGAGI. CDR3 size: 14 residues. Deletions cut 8 bases from V and 1 base from J, with 12 bases between. The DNA of the CDR3 is TGTGCCAGCTGCGAGGCCTCATCCTACAATGAGCAGTTCTTC. Residues: CASCEASSYNEQFF.

V and J are TRBV3-1 (or the pseudogene TRBV3-2) and TRBJ2-1; D might be TRBD1 or TRBD2, each matching 5 bases. V dropped 3 bases and J dropped 7 bases, with 19 bases sitting between them. This CDR3 has 16 residues. CDR1 is LGHDT and CDR2 is YNNKEL in the germline V gene (reference sequence). CDR3 bases: TGTGCCAGCAGCCACTCCGGGGCCCGGTCAGGGAATGAGCAGTTCTTC. Translating gives CASSHSGARSGNEQFF.

The chain carries TRBV7-8 and TRBJ2-7; 8 positions agree with TRBD2. Trimming at V came to 5 bases and at J to 4 bases, leaving 7 bases not matched to a gene. The length of the CDR3 is 14 residues. Germline CDR1 is SGHVS and CDR2 is FQNEAQ. This CDR3 reads CASSPLAGPYEQYV. CDR3 DNA: TGTGCCAGCAGCCCTTTAGCGGGGCCGTACGAGCAGTACGTC.

The genes are TRBV7-8 and TRBJ1-6; no clear D gene. Trimming pared 1 base from V and 3 bases from J, leaving 4 bases between. Germline V gene sequence: CDR1 SGHVS, CDR2 FQNEAQ. The length of the CDR3 is 14 residues. The CDR3 bases are TGTGCCAGCAGCTTAGTGGGCTATAATTCACCCCTCCACTTT. Translation: CASSLVGYNSPLHF.

V gene TRBV30 combines with J gene TRBJ2-3; TRBD2 aligns across 8 bases. J was trimmed by 4 bases and V by 0 bases; bases with no gene match: 6. CDR1 and CDR2 (germline): GTSNPN, SVGIG (reference sequence). The CDR3 runs 15 residues. The CDR3 here is CAWSVSGGPPDTQYF. Written as DNA, the CDR3 is TGTGCCTGGAGTGTGTCGGGGGGGCCCCCAGATACGCAGTATTTT.

This chain links TRBV24-1 with TRBJ2-6; TRBD1 matches at 10 bases. The CDR3 sequence is 18 residues long. Germline CDR1 KGHDR, CDR2 SFDVKD. V trimming: 6 bases; J trimming: 0 bases; junction bases outside the gene matches: 7. CDR3 amino acids: CATSPRDRGFSGANVLTF. The CDR3 coding sequence is TGTGCCACCAGTCCCCGGGACAGGGGCTTCTCTGGGGCCAACGTCCTGACTTTC.

V and J are TRBV18 and TRBJ1-6; 9 positions match TRBD1. The CDR3 spans 15 residues. The junction had 3 bases not matched to a gene; V was cut back by 3 bases and J by 6 bases. Germline V gives CDR1 KGHSH, CDR2 LQKENI. CDR3 in amino acids: CASSPRDRVNSPLHF. CDR3 DNA: TGTGCCAGCTCACCCCGGGACAGGGTTAATTCACCCCTCCACTTT.

The J gene is TRBJ2-1, the V gene TRBV7-3; 8 positions agree with TRBD1. The CDR3 has 13 residues. CDR1 SGHTA and CDR2 FQGTGA come from the germline V gene. V was clipped by 8 bases and J by 5 bases; unmatched bases: 5. The CDR3 here is CASSLTGDNEQFF. The CDR3 coding sequence is TGTGCCAGCTCACTGACAGGGGACAATGAGCAGTTCTTC.

This clone was found a few times. V usage is TRBV5-4 and J usage is TRBJ2-7; 8 bases agree with TRBD1. The CDR3 is 14 amino acids. Germline loops: CDR1 SGHNT, CDR2 YYREEE (reference sequence). With 4 bases clipped from V and 6 bases from J, the junction kept 9 bases outside the gene matches. The CDR3 loop reads CASSMGDRTTEQYV. The CDR3 DNA is TGTGCCAGCAGCATGGGGGACAGGACAACCGAGCAGTACGTC.

Only one count was recorded for this clone. The V gene is TRBV18, the J gene TRBJ1-2; D remains unclear. Deletions cut 2 bases from V and 6 bases from J, with 13 bases between. Germline values: CDR1 KGHSH, CDR2 LQKENI. CDR3 length: 14 amino acids. The CDR3 is CASSPSTEAHGYTF. The CDR3 DNA is TGTGCCAGCTCACCATCAACGGAGGCCCATGGCTACACCTTC.